A selection of T cell receptor beta chains follows, all from one sample in a study of post-analysis software for immune sequencing data. TCRdb re-derived calls from the PCR reads in MiXCR, one entry per CDR3 protein. The data show 750,000 to 950,000 distinct CDR3 sequences, with roughly half seen just once and 4% to 5.5% held by the top ten. The specimen was blood. These receptors all stem from a girl aged 5-17 years with multiple sclerosis. CDR3s include the opening cysteine and the closing phenylalanine or tryptophan. D genes are given only for firm matches. The size entry is marked missing in some rows and otherwise reads once, few, many or a size class.

NA	16	TRBV7-8	NA	TRBJ1-2	CASSPTGGTQNYGYTF	TGTGCCAGCAGCCCCACCGGGGGAACGCAGAACTATGGCTACACCTTC
NA	13	TRBV7-2	NA	TRBJ2-1	CASSFFVRSEQFF	TGTGCCAGCAGCTTCTTCGTTCGGAGTGAGCAGTTCTTC
NA	11	TRBV25-1	NA	TRBJ2-5	CASSKDETQYF	TGTGCCAGCAGTAAGGACGAGACCCAGTACTTC
TRBD2	14	TRBV29-1	NA	TRBJ2-7	CSVTTGTRSYEQYF	TGCAGCGTTACCACCGGGACTAGGTCCTACGAGCAGTACTTC
NA	14	TRBV19	NA	TRBJ2-7	CASSIAGQRGLQYF	TGTGCCAGTAGTATAGCCGGACAGCGCGGGTTGCAGTACTTC
NA	13	TRBV7-3	NA	TRBJ2-7	CASSLMGGREQYF	TGTGCCAGCAGCTTAATGGGGGGCCGCGAGCAGTACTTC
TRBD1	16	TRBV7-2	few	TRBJ2-1	CASSLGGTGNYNEQFF	TGTGCCAGCAGCTTAGGAGGGACAGGGAACTACAATGAGCAGTTCTTC
NA	18	TRBV4-1	NA	TRBJ2-3	CASSQDKGGQAGPDTQYF	TGCGCCAGCAGCCAAGATAAAGGGGGGCAGGCGGGACCAGATACGCAGTATTTT
NA	12	TRBV28	NA	TRBJ2-3	CASGNPTDTQYF	TGTGCCAGCGGAAACCCCACAGATACGCAGTATTTT
NA	11	TRBV20-1	NA	TRBJ1-1	CSARDNTGAFF	TGCAGTGCCCGCGATAACACTGGAGCTTTCTTT
NA	14	TRBV7-6	NA	TRBJ1-4	CASSLAQGNEKLFF	TGTGCCAGCAGCTTAGCACAGGGTAATGAAAAACTGTTTTTT
TRBD1	17	TRBV20-1	few	TRBJ2-7	CSAREVGRRDRGYEQYF	TGCAGTGCTAGAGAAGTTGGTCGCCGGGACAGGGGCTACGAGCAGTACTTC
TRBD2	16	TRBV5-6	few	TRBJ2-1	CASSLGLAVDYNEQFF	TGTGCCAGCAGCTTGGGACTAGCGGTCGACTACAATGAGCAGTTCTTC
NA	20	TRBV2	few	TRBJ2-6	CASTLIWTELPFSGANVLTF	TGTGCCAGCACACTCATTTGGACAGAGCTACCATTCTCTGGGGCCAACGTCCTGACTTTC
TRBD2	14	TRBV7-6	NA	TRBJ2-5	CASTEAGAAETQYF	TGTGCCAGCACCGAAGCGGGAGCAGCGGAGACCCAGTACTTC
NA	12	TRBV12-3/TRBV12-4	NA	TRBJ2-1	CASSPAAAEQFF	TGTGCCAGCAGTCCCGCAGCGGCTGAGCAGTTCTTC
NA	14	TRBV20-1	few	TRBJ2-7	CSASRTERSYEQYF	TGCAGTGCTAGTAGGACGGAAAGGTCCTACGAGCAGTACTTC
NA	13	TRBV6-5	NA	TRBJ2-3	CTSRNFGTDTQYF	TGTACCAGCAGGAACTTTGGAACAGATACGCAGTATTTT
NA	16	TRBV5-5	few	TRBJ2-3	CASSLGLIGTTDTQYF	TGTGCCAGCAGCTTGGGCCTCATCGGGACCACAGATACGCAGTATTTT
TRBD2	15	TRBV20-1	NA	TRBJ2-5	CSARPIAGWGETQYF	TGCAGTGCTAGACCCATAGCGGGGTGGGGAGAGACCCAGTACTTC
NA	14	TRBV12-3/TRBV12-4	NA	TRBJ1-1	CASTQDSMNTEAFF	TGTGCCAGCACCCAGGACAGCATGAACACTGAAGCTTTCTTT
NA	15	TRBV20-1	NA	TRBJ2-4	CSARHQGIAKNIQYF	TGCAGTGCTAGGCACCAGGGGATAGCCAAAAACATTCAGTACTTC
TRBD1	13	TRBV12-3/TRBV12-4	NA	TRBJ2-1	CASSRDRANEQFF	TGTGCCAGCAGCAGGGACAGGGCCAATGAGCAGTTCTTC
TRBD1	14	TRBV6-2/TRBV6-3	few	TRBJ2-7	CASIVGTGNYEQYF	TGTGCCAGCATCGTCGGGACAGGGAACTACGAGCAGTACTTC
TRBD2	14	TRBV18	NA	TRBJ2-1	CASSRSSGRGEQFF	TGTGCCAGCTCCAGATCTAGCGGGAGAGGTGAGCAGTTCTTC
TRBD1	14	TRBV20-1	NA	TRBJ1-5	CSAGQGAGNQPQHF	TGCAGTGCTGGACAGGGGGCGGGCAATCAGCCCCAGCATTTT
NA	11	TRBV20-1	NA	TRBJ2-5	CSAMPSETQYF	TGCAGTGCTATGCCATCGGAGACCCAGTACTTC
NA	13	TRBV20-1	NA	TRBJ2-1	CSARGQRFNEQFF	TGCAGTGCTAGAGGACAGAGATTCAATGAGCAGTTCTTC
TRBD1	13	TRBV7-2	few	TRBJ2-7	CASVWDRGYEQYF	TGTGCCAGCGTTTGGGACAGGGGCTACGAGCAGTACTTC
TRBD1	14	TRBV6-5	NA	TRBJ1-1	CASSPTGARPEAFF	TGTGCCAGCAGCCCGACAGGGGCCCGGCCTGAAGCTTTCTTT
NA	15	TRBV7-2	NA	TRBJ1-5	CASSSGPGRGQPQHF	TGTGCCAGCAGCTCGGGACCTGGACGCGGCCAGCCCCAGCATTTT
NA	15	TRBV7-9	NA	TRBJ1-6	CASSLEQGNNSPLHF	TGTGCCAGCAGCTTAGAGCAGGGGAACAATTCACCCCTCCACTTT
NA	15	TRBV6-6	few	TRBJ1-5	CASSYGGPGTQPQHF	TGTGCCAGCAGTTACGGGGGGCCTGGCACTCAGCCCCAGCATTTT
TRBD2	16	TRBV10-2	NA	TRBJ2-1	CASSEVGSGRPNEQFF	TGCGCCAGCAGTGAAGTGGGTAGCGGGAGACCTAATGAGCAGTTCTTC
NA	17	TRBV5-6	NA	TRBJ2-5	CASSSARAATQQETQYF	TGTGCCAGCAGCTCCGCGAGAGCGGCCACACAACAAGAGACCCAGTACTTC
TRBD1	13	TRBV5-5	once	TRBJ1-1	CASSTRQGAEAFF	TGTGCCAGCAGCACCCGACAGGGCGCTGAAGCTTTCTTT
NA	14	TRBV20-1	NA	TRBJ2-1	CSARAREVHNEQFF	TGCAGTGCTAGAGCCAGGGAGGTCCACAATGAGCAGTTCTTC
NA	13	TRBV24-1	NA	TRBJ2-5	CATSDVGEETQYF	TGTGCCACCAGTGACGTCGGGGAAGAGACCCAGTACTTC
TRBD2	16	TRBV7-9	NA	TRBJ2-7	CASSALRRESSYEQYF	TGTGCCAGCAGCGCCTTACGGCGGGAGTCCTCCTACGAGCAGTACTTC
NA	13	TRBV20-1	NA	TRBJ2-7	CSASSFGVEEQYF	TGCAGTGCTAGTTCGTTTGGGGTAGAGGAGCAGTACTTC
TRBD1	15	TRBV5-1	few	TRBJ2-7	CASSDTRTGFYEQYF	TGCGCCAGCAGTGATACTAGGACAGGGTTCTACGAGCAGTACTTC
TRBD1	13	TRBV20-1	NA	TRBJ1-4	CSASGTGTQKLFF	TGCAGTGCTTCCGGGACAGGGACTCAAAAACTGTTTTTT
TRBD1	14	TRBV7-6	NA	TRBJ1-1	CASRQGQGNTEAFF	TGTGCCAGCAGGCAAGGACAGGGGAACACTGAAGCTTTCTTT
TRBD2	15	TRBV24-1	NA	TRBJ2-3	CATSGTSGNTDTQYF	TGTGCCACCAGTGGGACTAGCGGAAACACAGATACGCAGTATTTT
TRBD1	15	TRBV5-8	NA	TRBJ2-7	CASSVGGQGTAEQYF	TGTGCCAGCAGCGTCGGGGGACAGGGGACGGCCGAGCAGTACTTC
NA	18	TRBV30	NA	TRBJ2-3	CAWSVRRLLRRSTDTQYF	TGTGCCTGGAGTGTACGCCGGTTGCTAAGGCGGAGCACAGATACGCAGTATTTT
NA	14	TRBV28	few	TRBJ2-3	CATIPVGNTDTQYF	TGTGCCACCATCCCGGTAGGGAACACAGATACGCAGTATTTT
NA	13	TRBV28	few	TRBJ2-7	CASSFGLTYEQYF	TGTGCCAGCAGTTTTGGACTTACCTACGAGCAGTACTTC
TRBD2	17	TRBV5-5	few	TRBJ2-1	CASSLAGGRASYNEQFF	TGTGCCAGCAGCCTGGCGGGCGGGAGGGCCTCCTACAATGAGCAGTTCTTC
TRBD2	17	TRBV4-2	few	TRBJ2-3	CASSQDPLAGGPDTQYF	TGTGCCAGCAGCCAAGACCCCCTAGCGGGGGGGCCTGATACGCAGTATTTT
NA	14	TRBV15	NA	TRBJ2-7	CATSFFGGSYEQYF	TGTGCCACCAGCTTCTTCGGGGGCTCCTACGAGCAGTACTTC
TRBD2	14	TRBV20-1	NA	TRBJ2-7	CSALAGGLRGEQYF	TGCAGTGCTTTAGCGGGGGGGCTCCGGGGCGAGCAGTACTTC
NA	13	TRBV20-1	NA	TRBJ2-1	CSAGWGIEDEQFF	TGCAGTGCTGGGTGGGGGATTGAGGATGAGCAGTTCTTC
NA	21	TRBV11-1	few	TRBJ2-6	CASSLDGQGPPDFSGANVLTF	TGTGCCAGCAGCTTAGATGGGCAGGGTCCCCCGGATTTCTCTGGGGCCAACGTCCTGACTTTC
NA	13	TRBV29-1	few	TRBJ2-3	CSVRDGPTDTQYF	TGCAGCGTTAGGGACGGTCCCACAGATACGCAGTATTTT